This is a list of T cell receptor beta chains from one sample in a study of T cells in Graves' hyperthyroidism and ophthalmopathy. TCRdb re-derived calls from the multiplex PCR reads in MiXCR, one entry per CDR3 protein. Among about 350,000 distinct CDR3 sequences listed, around 13% were seen once. Sample: blood. The receptors originated from a woman in her 30s with Graves' hyperthyroidism. Each CDR3 is given with its conserved first and last residue. D genes are given only for firm matches.

v_gene: TRBV18
d_gene: -
CDR3aa: CAGSPDRSAGAFF

v_gene: TRBV6-5
d_gene: -
CDR3aa: CASSYTRDPYNEQFF

v_gene: TRBV10-1
d_gene: -
CDR3aa: CASSRGRTDTQYF

v_gene: TRBV28
d_gene: TRBD1
CDR3aa: CASSLSAGGVETQYF

v_gene: TRBV29-1
d_gene: TRBD2
CDR3aa: CSGRLAGEETQYF

v_gene: TRBV9
d_gene: -
CDR3aa: CASSVYFYQGRLDNEQFF

v_gene: TRBV28
d_gene: -
CDR3aa: CASSSRGSGPTYEQYF

v_gene: TRBV29-1
d_gene: -
CDR3aa: CSVELEAGKLFF

v_gene: TRBV6-1
d_gene: TRBD1
CDR3aa: CASTSRQGSNQPQHF

v_gene: TRBV6-1
d_gene: -
CDR3aa: CASRWGLGQETQYF

v_gene: TRBV7-9
d_gene: -
CDR3aa: CASNMGSNQPQHF

v_gene: TRBV18
d_gene: TRBD2
CDR3aa: CASSLAGSSTDTQYF

v_gene: TRBV15
d_gene: TRBD1
CDR3aa: CATSRDRGFGYGYTF

v_gene: TRBV11-2
d_gene: -
CDR3aa: CASSLEVKNTEAFF

v_gene: TRBV7-9
d_gene: -
CDR3aa: CASTHAPRDGKGQPQHF

v_gene: TRBV11-2
d_gene: -
CDR3aa: CASSRGALYEQYF

v_gene: TRBV5-1
d_gene: TRBD2
CDR3aa: CASSLVRASGNEQYF

v_gene: TRBV12-3/TRBV12-4
d_gene: TRBD2
CDR3aa: CASSLGGRAPDTQYF

v_gene: TRBV11-2
d_gene: -
CDR3aa: CASSLDLRGRRGEQYF

v_gene: TRBV18
d_gene: TRBD1
CDR3aa: CASLGDSEFSGANVLTF